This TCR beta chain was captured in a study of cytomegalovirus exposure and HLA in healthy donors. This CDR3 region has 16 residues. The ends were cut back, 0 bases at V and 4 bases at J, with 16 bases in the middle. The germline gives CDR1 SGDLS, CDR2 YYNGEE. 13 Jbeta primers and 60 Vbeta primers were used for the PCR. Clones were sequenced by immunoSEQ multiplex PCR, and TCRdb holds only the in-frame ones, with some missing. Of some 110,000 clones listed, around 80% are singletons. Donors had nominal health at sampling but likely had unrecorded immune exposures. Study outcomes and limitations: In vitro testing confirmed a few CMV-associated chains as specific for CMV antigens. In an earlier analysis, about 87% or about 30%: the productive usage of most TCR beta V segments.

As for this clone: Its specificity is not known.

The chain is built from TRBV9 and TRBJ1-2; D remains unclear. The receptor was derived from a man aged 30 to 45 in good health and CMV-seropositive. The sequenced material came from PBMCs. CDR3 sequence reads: CASSVASPLIGYGYTF. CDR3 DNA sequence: TGTGCCAGCAGCGTAGCGAGCCCACTAATCGGCTATGGCTACACCTTC.